This T cell receptor (beta chain) was profiled in a study of T cell responses to AZD1222 COVID-19 vaccine. Assay: immunoSEQ multiplex PCR; the TCRdb copy retains only in-frame clones and omits some. The sample contains fewer than 150,000 clones, about 87% of which appear only once. Details on this clone: Antigen unknown. One end of the junction is discordant with germline, which a read error may explain.

This CDR3 contains 15 residues. Germline V CDR1 and CDR2: SGHRS, YFSETQ. Study results and caveats: Spike was spanned by vaccine-associated CD4 TCRs, which were dominant at 160-218 and 743-854. With two AZD1222 doses given, Spike-specific TCR breadth and depth both rose.

Second doses at about 4 or about 12 weeks were pooled. The sample here was peripheral blood, taken 28 days after the second AZD1222 dose. The sequence was obtained from an adult who received the AZD1222 COVID-19 vaccine. V gene TRBV5-1 combines with J gene TRBJ1-2, with D possibly matching TRBD1 (6 bases). CDR3: CASSLVSGANDGYTF. CDR3 nucleotide sequence: TGCGCCAGCAGCTTGGTTTCGGGGGCTAACGATGGCTACACCTTC.